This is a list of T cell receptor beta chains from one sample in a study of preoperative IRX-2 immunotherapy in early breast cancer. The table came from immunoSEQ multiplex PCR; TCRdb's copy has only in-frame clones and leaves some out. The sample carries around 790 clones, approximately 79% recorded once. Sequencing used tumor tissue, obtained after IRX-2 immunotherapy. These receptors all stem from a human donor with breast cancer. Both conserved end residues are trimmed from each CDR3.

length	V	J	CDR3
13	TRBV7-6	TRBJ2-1	ASSYGYTAGNEQF
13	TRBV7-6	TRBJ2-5	ASSLRGRVQETQY
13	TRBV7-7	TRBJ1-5	ASSRGTGGNQPQH
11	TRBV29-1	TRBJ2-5	SVERTGQETQY
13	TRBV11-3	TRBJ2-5	ASSLAPGPQETQY
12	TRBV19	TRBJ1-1	ASIQGNEGTEAF
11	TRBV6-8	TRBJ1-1	AANRGMNTEAF
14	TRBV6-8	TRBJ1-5	ASRSDWGAGNQPQH
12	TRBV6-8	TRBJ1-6	ASRGENRGSPLH
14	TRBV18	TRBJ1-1	ASSPQQGVMNTEAF
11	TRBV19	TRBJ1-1	ASSTQVITEAF
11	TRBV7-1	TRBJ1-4	ASSLEPNEKLF
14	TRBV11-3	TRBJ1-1	ASSSGGTGGETEAF
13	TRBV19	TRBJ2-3	ASRTSADYTDTQY
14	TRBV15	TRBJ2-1	ATSRDDKRTYNEQF
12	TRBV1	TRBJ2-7	ASSQVGLVNEQY
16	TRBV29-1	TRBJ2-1	SVEGWGLAGGPYNEQF
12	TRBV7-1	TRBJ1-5	ASSLVDRSQPQH
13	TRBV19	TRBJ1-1	ASSPFLEINTEAF
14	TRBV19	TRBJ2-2	ASSRREGSSTGELF
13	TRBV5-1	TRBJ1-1	ASSFGGQGATEAF
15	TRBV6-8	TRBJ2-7	ASSYAPIAWRVYEQY
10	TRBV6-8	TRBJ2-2	ASSYDTGELF
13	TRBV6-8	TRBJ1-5	ASSVEGMSNQPQH